This TCR beta chain comes out of a study of blood T cells in healthy people across ages. Overall study: Template switching picked up about one barcoded beta molecule for each two T cells. The study, taken as a whole, reports: Changes seen in expanded clonotypes were possibly confounded by donor CMV status left unknown. Age advanced and TCR beta diversity per million T cells fell, roughly linearly.

A second about 7 to 11 cycle PCR used barcoded and J-beta primers. TCRdb processed the 5' RACE reads anew with MiXCR; each CDR3 protein has one entry. The sample lists roughly 1.6 million distinct CDR3 sequences; 30% to 35% were seen once. This clonotype appeared a few times. No antigen is known for it. The sample consisted of blood. This TCR came from a woman in her 30s in good health.

The CDR3 DNA is TGTGCCAGCAGCTCTTTGATGGGAAAGCCCTACGAGCAGTACTTC. It encodes CASSSLMGKPYEQYF. V gene TRBV6-5 combines with J gene TRBJ2-7; D call uncertain. The germline V gene encodes CDR1 MNHEY and CDR2 SVGAGI. The CDR3 totals 15 residues. The V end was cut by 6 bases, the J end by 2 bases, with 17 bases between.